This note documents a single T cell receptor beta chain sequence. What it binds is unknown. This specimen belongs to a study of blood T cells in healthy people across ages. General study results and limits: Unsorted PBMCs prevented conclusive naive versus antigen-experienced comparison.

The ends lost 4 bases at V and 9 bases at J; junction bases unmatched: 6. There are 15 residues in the CDR3. Germline V gives CDR1 LGHDT, CDR2 YNNKEL (reference sequence). A second roughly 6 to 12 cycle PCR used barcoded and J-beta primers. Researchers report that a template-switch adaptor with 12 random nucleotides tagged each cDNA molecule. TCRdb processed the 5' RACE reads anew with MiXCR; each CDR3 protein has one entry. This sample yields hundreds of thousands of distinct CDR3 sequences, of which roughly 35% are seen a single time; 10% to 15% belongs to the top ten. This sequence originates from a man younger than 35 in good health. The chain is built from TRBV3-1 and TRBJ2-1; TRBD2 matches 13 bases. Sequencing was performed on blood. CDR3 loop: CASSPPGLAGIEQFF. The DNA of the CDR3 is TGTGCCAGCAGCCCTCCGGGACTAGCGGGGATTGAGCAGTTCTTC.